This T cell receptor beta chain was identified during a study of T-cell reconstitution after alpha-beta-depleted transplantation in children. Researchers prepared the TCRbeta library using unique molecular identifiers, the study reports. TCRdb re-called the PCR reads with MiXCR, one entry per CDR3 protein. The table includes about 300,000 distinct CDR3 sequences, roughly 8.2% detected once. There are 11 residues in the CDR3. Germline CDR1 is SGHAT and CDR2 is FQNNGV. The V end lost 5 bases, the J end lost 10 bases, and 9 bases lay between the germline ends. Points from the study as a whole: Several hundred expanded graft clones reportedly were the source of alpha-beta T cells about two months after transplant. A year post-transplant, T-cell counts and diversity derived mostly from newly produced T cells. In some patients, recipient T cells and intrathymic progenitors surviving conditioning explained high day-60 diversity.

This clonotype came up many times. What it binds is unknown. The chain recombines TRBV11-2 with TRBJ1-3, with D unclear. This sequence was found in a female patient between 2 and 15 years old who had a stem cell transplant for Fanconi anemia, so the T cells may come from the graft donor. The starting material was peripheral blood, obtained 360 days after TCRalphabeta/CD19-depleted stem cell transplant. In DNA, the CDR3 is TGTGCCAGCAGCCCCACGAAGACCATATATTTT. Translation gives CASSPTKTIYF.